One T cell receptor (beta chain) is described in this entry. The target antigen is unknown. A much more abundant neighbour one base away suggests this may be a read error. Arm-PCR of CDR3 regions and iRepertoire HTBI primers were the basis on which TCR beta libraries were built. MiXCR, run by TCRdb on the multiplex PCR reads, gives a single entry per CDR3 protein. Among a few hundred thousand distinct CDR3 sequences listed, about an eighth were seen once. Time point denoted: newly diagnosed GD, antithyroid drugs for less than 3 months. The TCR library was prepared using RNA isolated from PBMCs. The sample originates from a study of regulatory T cells in long-lasting Graves disease. CDR3 size: 15 residues. V trimming: 8 bases; J trimming: 1 base; junction bases outside the gene matches: 8. Study-wide results and limits: There were preferences for TRBV28, TRBJ1-2 and TRBJ2-5 in persistent disease. Peripheral blood was the sole material, not thyroid tissue. Persistent patients shared more public clonotypes (2,741) than newly diagnosed patients (approximately 960).

The sample was also reused in another study, on T cells in Graves' hyperthyroidism and ophthalmopathy. That work states: Based on clinical symptoms, serum thyroxine and TRAb, thyroid ultrasound and orbital computed tomography, diagnoses were reached.

The sequences come from peripheral blood mononuclear cells (PBMCs), collected at new diagnosis, from a patient treated with antithyroid drugs. J is TRBJ2-3 and V is TRBV12-3 or TRBV12-4; 8 nucleotides agree with TRBD2. This sequence originates from a woman aged 18-29 years with Graves disease. This chain's CDR3 is CASGRLSGGTDTQYF. The CDR3 DNA reads TGTGCCAGCGGCCGTCTTAGCGGGGGCACAGATACGCAGTATTTT.